Included here is one T cell receptor beta chain sequence, with context. This sample is part of a study of OX40 agonist ivuxolimab in advanced cancers. The protocol was immunoSEQ multiplex PCR, while the TCRdb copy is restricted to in-frame clones and leaves out a portion. Here the sample spans around 60,000 clones, around 90% being singletons. Germline V CDR1 and CDR2: SEHNR, FQNEAQ (reference sequence). The CDR3 consists of 15 residues. Trimming pared 1 base from V and 4 bases from J, leaving 13 bases between. This chain joins TRBV7-9 and TRBJ1-2, with D unresolved. The receptor comes from an adult with an advanced solid tumor such as melanoma, head and neck, liver or kidney cancer. This sample comprised CD4+ or CD8+ T cells sorted from blood, obtained in a trial of the OX40 agonist ivuxolimab. DNA of the CDR3: TGTGCCAGCAGCTTAGGCCCGGTAGCCTCCTATGGCTACACCTTC. Protein: CASSLGPVASYGYTF. The full variable domain, its missing parts supplied by reference TRBV7-9 and TRBJ1-2, is DTGVSQNPRHKITKRGQNVTFRCDPISEHNRLYWYRQTLGQGPEFLTYFQNEAQLEKSRLLSDRFSAERPKGSFSTLEIQRTEQGDSAMYLCASSLGPVASYGYTFGSGTRLTVV.